This TCR beta chain was profiled in a study of control samples from healthy donors and cancer patients. TCRdb keeps only in-frame clones here, not all; method: immunoSEQ multiplex PCR. The sample contains under 200,000 clones, over 85% of which appear only once. Trimming cost V 0 bases and J 4 bases, with 12 bases left between them. The CDR3 spans 14 residues. The germline CDR1 and CDR2 sequences are GTSNPN and SVGIG (reference sequence). Material for sequencing was blood. This clonotype originated in a woman aged 40 to 55 in good health. This sequence joins TRBV30 and TRBJ1-2; D is perhaps TRBD1 (6 bases). The CDR3 DNA follows: TGTGCCTGGAGTGTACTTACAGGGAGCTATGGCTACACCTTC. It yields the protein CAWSVLTGSYGYTF.